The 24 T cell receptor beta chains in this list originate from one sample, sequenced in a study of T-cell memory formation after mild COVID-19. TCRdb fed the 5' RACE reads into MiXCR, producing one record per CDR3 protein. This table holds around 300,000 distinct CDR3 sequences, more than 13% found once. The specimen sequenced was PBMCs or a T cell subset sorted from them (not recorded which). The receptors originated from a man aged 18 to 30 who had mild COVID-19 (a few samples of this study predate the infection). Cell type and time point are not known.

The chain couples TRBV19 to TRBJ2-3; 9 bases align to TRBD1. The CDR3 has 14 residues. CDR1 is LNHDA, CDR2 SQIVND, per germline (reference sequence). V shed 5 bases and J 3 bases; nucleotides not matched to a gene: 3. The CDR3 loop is CASSPGTGTDTQYF. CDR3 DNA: TGTGCCAGTAGTCCCGGGACAGGGACAGATACGCAGTATTTT.

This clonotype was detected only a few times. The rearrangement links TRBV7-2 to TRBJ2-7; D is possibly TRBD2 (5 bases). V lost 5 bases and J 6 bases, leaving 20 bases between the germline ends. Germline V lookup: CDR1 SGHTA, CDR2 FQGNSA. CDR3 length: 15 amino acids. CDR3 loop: CASSLGLPGLSEQYV. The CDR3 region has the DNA TGTGCCAGCAGCCTCGGACTCCCCGGGCTGTCCGAGCAGTACGTC.

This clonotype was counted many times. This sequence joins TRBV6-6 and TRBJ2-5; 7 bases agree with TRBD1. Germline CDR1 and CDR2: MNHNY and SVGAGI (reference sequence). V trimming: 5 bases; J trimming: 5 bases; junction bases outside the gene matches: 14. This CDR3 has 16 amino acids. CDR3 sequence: CASSKGQSISLETQYF. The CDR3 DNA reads TGTGCCAGCAGTAAGGGACAGTCAATCTCCCTTGAGACCCAGTACTTC.

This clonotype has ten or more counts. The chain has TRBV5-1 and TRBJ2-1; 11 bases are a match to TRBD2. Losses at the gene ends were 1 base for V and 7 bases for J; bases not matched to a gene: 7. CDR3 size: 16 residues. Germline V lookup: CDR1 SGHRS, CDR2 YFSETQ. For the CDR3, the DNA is TGCGCCAGCAGCTTGTCCCTAGCGGGGGGTGCGAATGAGCAGTTCTTC. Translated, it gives CASSLSLAGGANEQFF. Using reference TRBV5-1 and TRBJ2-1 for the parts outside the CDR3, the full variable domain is KAGVTQTPRYLIKTRGQQVTLSCSPISGHRSVSWYQQTPGQGLQFLFEYFSETQRNKGNFPGRFSGRQFSNSRSEMNVSTLELGDSALYLCASSLSLAGGANEQFFGPGTRLTVL.

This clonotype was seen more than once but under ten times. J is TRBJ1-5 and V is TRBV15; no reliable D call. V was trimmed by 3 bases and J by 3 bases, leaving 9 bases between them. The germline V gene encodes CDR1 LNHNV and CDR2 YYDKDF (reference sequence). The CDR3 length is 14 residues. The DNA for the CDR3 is TGTGCCACCAGCAGCAGTGAATTCAATCAGCCCCAGCATTTT. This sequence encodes CATSSSEFNQPQHF.

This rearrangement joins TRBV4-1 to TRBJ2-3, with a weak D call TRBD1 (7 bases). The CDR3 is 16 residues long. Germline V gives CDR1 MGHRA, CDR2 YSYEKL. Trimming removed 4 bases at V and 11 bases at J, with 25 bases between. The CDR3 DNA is TGCGCCAGCAGCCCTAACCGGGAGATCCTCAGGGGGAGGCAGTATTTT. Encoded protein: CASSPNREILRGRQYF.

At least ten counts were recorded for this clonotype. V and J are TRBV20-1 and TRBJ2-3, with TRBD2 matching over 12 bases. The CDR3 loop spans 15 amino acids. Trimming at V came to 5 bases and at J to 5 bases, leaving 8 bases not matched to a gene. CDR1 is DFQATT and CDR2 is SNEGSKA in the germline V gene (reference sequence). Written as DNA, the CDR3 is TGCAGTGCTCCCCCTTCTAGCGGGGGGGGAGATACGCAGTATTTT. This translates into CSAPPSSGGGDTQYF.

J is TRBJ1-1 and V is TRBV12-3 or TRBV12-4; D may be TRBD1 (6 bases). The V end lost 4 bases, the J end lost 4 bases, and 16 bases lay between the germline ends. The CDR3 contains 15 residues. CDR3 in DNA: TGTGCCAGCAGTTGGGGGCAGGGGACAAGCACTGAAGCTTTCTTT. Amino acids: CASSWGQGTSTEAFF.

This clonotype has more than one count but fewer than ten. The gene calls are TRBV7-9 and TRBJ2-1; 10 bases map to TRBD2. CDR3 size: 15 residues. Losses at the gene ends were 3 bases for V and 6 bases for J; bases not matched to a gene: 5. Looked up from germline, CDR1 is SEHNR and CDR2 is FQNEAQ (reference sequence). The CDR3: CASSFEAGGLNEQFF. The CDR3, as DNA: TGTGCCAGCAGCTTTGAAGCGGGGGGGCTCAATGAGCAGTTCTTC.

The DNA for the CDR3 is TGTGCCAGCAGCCCCACCCGGGCCTACGAGCAGTACGTC. Residues: CASSPTRAYEQYV. V usage is TRBV6-6 and J usage is TRBJ2-7; D uncertain. CDR3 size: 13 residues. V gave up 6 bases and J gave up 2 bases, with 11 bases separating them. From germline, CDR1 is MNHNY and CDR2 SVGAGI (reference sequence).

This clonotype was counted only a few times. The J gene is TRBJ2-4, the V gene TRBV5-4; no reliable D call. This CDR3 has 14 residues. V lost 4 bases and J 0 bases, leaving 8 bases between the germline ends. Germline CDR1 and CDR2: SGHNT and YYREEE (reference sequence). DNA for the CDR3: TGTGCCAGCAGCAGCTGGACAGCCAAAAACATTCAGTACTTC. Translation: CASSSWTAKNIQYF.

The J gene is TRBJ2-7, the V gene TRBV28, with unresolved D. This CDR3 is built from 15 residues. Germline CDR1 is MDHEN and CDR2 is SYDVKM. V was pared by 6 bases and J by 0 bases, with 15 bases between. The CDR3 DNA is TGTGCCAGCAGCTACCCCCGGCAACGCTCCTACGAGCAGTACGTC. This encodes CASSYPRQRSYEQYV.

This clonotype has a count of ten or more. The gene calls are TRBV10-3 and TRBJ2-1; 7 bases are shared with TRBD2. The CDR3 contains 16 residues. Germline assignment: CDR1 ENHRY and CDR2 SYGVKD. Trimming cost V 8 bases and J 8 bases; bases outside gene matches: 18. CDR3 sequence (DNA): TGTGCCATCGCGGGCTCAGACCAGCGGGGAAACGATGAGCAGTTCTTC. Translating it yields CAIAGSDQRGNDEQFF.

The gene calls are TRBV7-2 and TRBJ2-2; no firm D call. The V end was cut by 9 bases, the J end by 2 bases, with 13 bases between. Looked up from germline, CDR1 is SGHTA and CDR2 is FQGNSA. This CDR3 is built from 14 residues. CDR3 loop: CASRIWGNTGELFF. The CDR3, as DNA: TGTGCCAGTCGTATCTGGGGTAACACCGGGGAGCTGTTTTTT.

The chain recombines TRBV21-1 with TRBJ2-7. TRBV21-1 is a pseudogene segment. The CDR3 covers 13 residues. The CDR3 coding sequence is TGTGCCAGCAGCAGAGACGGCGGCTACGAGCAGTACGTC. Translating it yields CASSRDGGYEQYV.

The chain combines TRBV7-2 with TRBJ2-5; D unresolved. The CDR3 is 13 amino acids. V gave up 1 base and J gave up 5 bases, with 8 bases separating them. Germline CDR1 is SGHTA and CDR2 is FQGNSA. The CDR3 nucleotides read TGTGCCAGCAGCTTAGGGTTCGAGGAGACCCAGTACTTC. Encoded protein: CASSLGFEETQYF.

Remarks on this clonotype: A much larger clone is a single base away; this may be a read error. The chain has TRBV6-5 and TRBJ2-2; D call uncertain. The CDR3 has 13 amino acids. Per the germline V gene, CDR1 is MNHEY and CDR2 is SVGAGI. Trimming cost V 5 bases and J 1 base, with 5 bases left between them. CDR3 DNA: TGTGCCAGCAGTCCGATGAACACCGGGGAGCTGTTTTTT. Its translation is CASSPMNTGELFF.

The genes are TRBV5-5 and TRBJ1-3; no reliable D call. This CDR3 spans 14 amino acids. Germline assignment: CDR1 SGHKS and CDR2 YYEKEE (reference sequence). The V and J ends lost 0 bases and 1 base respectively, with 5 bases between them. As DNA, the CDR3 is TGTGCCAGCAGCTTGGGAGTGTCTGGAAACACCATATATTTT. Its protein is CASSLGVSGNTIYF. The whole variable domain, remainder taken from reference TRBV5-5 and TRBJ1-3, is DAGVTQSPTHLIKTRGQQVTLRCSPISGHKSVSWYQQVLGQGPQFIFQYYEKEERGRGNFPDRFSARQFPNYSSELNVNALLLGDSALYLCASSLGVSGNTIYFGEGSWLTVV.

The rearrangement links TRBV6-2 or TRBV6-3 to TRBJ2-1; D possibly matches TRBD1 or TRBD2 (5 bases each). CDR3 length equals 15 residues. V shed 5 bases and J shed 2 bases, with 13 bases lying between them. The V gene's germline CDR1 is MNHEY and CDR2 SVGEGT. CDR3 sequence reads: CASSDPGPTYNEQFF. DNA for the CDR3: TGTGCCAGCAGTGACCCGGGGCCGACCTACAATGAGCAGTTCTTC.

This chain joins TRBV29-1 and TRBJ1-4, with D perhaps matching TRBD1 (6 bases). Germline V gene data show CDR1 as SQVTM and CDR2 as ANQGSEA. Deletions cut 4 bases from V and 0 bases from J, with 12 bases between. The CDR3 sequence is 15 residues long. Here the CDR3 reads CSVGQGTTTNEKLFF. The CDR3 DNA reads TGCAGCGTTGGGCAGGGGACAACAACTAATGAAAAACTGTTTTTT.

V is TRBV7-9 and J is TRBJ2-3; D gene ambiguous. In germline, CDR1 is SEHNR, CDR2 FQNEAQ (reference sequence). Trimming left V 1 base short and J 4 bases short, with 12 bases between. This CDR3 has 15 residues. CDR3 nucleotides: TGTGCCAGCAGCTTAGTACAGCTCCGTCCAGATACGCAGTATTTT. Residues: CASSLVQLRPDTQYF. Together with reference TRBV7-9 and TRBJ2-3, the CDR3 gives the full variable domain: DTGVSQNPRHKITKRGQNVTFRCDPISEHNRLYWYRQTLGQGPEFLTYFQNEAQLEKSRLLSDRFSAERPKGSFSTLEIQRTEQGDSAMYLCASSLVQLRPDTQYFGPGTRLTVL.

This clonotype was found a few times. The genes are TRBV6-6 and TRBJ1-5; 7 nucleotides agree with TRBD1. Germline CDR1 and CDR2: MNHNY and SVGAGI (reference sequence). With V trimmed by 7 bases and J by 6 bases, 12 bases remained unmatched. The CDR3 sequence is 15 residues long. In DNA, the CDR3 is TGTGCCAGCACGCTGCATGACAGGGAAAGTCAGCCCCAGCATTTT. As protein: CASTLHDRESQPQHF.

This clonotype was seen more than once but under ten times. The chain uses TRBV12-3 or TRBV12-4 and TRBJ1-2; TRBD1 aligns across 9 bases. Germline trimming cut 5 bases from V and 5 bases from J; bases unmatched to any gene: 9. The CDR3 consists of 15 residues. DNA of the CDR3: TGTGCCAGCAGTCCATCGACAGGGGGGTATTATGGCTACACCTTC. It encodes CASSPSTGGYYGYTF.

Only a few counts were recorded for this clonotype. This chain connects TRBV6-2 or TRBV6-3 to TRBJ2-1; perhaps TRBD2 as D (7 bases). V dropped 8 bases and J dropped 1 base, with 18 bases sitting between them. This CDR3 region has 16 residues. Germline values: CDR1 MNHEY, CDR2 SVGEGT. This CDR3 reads CASRASGEGSYNEQFF. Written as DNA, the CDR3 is TGTGCCAGCCGTGCCTCAGGGGAGGGATCCTACAATGAGCAGTTCTTC.